Below are 29 T cell receptor beta chains sequenced from a single sample in a study of blood T cell repertoires in COVID-19. Sequencing used immunoSEQ multiplex PCR; TCRdb keeps in-frame clones, though not all of them. Of about 260,000 clones listed, approximately 90% are singletons. The source material was peripheral blood. All receptors derive from a man aged 18 to 35 with active or convalescent COVID-19.

The chain couples TRBV3-1 (or the pseudogene TRBV3-2) to TRBJ1-6, with TRBD1 matching over 7 bases. CDR3 length: 15 amino acids. V lost 1 base, J lost 5 bases, and 2 bases stayed unmatched. Germline V lookup: CDR1 LGHDT, CDR2 YNNKEL (reference sequence). This CDR3 reads CASSQGQGDNSPLHF. CDR3 nucleotides: TGTGCCAGCAGCCAAGGCCAGGGGGATAATTCACCCCTCCACTTT.

The chain is built from TRBV13 and TRBJ2-3; 11 bases are a match to TRBD2. Germline V gene data show CDR1 as PRHDT and CDR2 as FYEKMQ (reference sequence). V lost 4 bases, J lost 3 bases, and 6 bases stayed unmatched. This CDR3 region has 16 residues. CDR3 sequence reads: CASSSSLAGATDTQYF. CDR3 DNA sequence: TGTGCCAGCAGCTCCTCACTAGCGGGAGCAACAGATACGCAGTATTTT.

CDR3: CASSDLPGYNEQFF. As DNA, the CDR3 is TGTGCCAGCAGTGACCTACCGGGGTACAATGAGCAGTTCTTC. The genes are TRBV25-1 and TRBJ2-1, with D perhaps TRBD2 (5 bases). V was shortened by 3 bases and J by 4 bases, with 10 bases between the two germline ends. Per germline, CDR1 MGHDK and CDR2 SYGVNS. The CDR3 runs 14 residues.

A single count supports this clone. The V gene is TRBV23-1, the J gene TRBJ2-3; D is perhaps TRBD1 (5 bases). TRBV23-1 is reported as an ORF; its role is uncertain. Deletions cut 1 base from V and 4 bases from J, with 12 bases between. CDR3 length: 15 residues. CDR3 DNA sequence: TGCGCCAGCAGTCAATTGAGAACAGGATCAGATACGCAGTATTTT. As protein: CASSQLRTGSDTQYF.

This rearrangement joins TRBV7-6 to TRBJ1-5, with no clear D. The V end was cut by 5 bases, the J end by 1 base, with 6 bases between. CDR1 and CDR2 (germline): SGHVS, FNYEAQ. The CDR3 extends over 13 amino acids. CDR3 bases: TGTGCCAGCAGCCCTTTGAGCAATCAGCCCCAGCATTTT. Its protein product is CASSPLSNQPQHF.

The chain employs TRBV6-5 and TRBJ1-2; 7 bases agree with TRBD1. CDR1 is MNHEY and CDR2 is SVGAGI in the germline V gene. V shed 7 bases and J 2 bases; nucleotides not matched to a gene: 10. CDR3 length: 15 residues. CDR3: CASTQEPGQNYGYTF. As DNA, the CDR3 is TGTGCCAGCACCCAAGAGCCGGGACAGAACTATGGCTACACCTTC.

As for this clone: Compared with germline, one end of the junction differs, possibly owing to a read error. The rearrangement uses TRBV7-7 and TRBJ2-3; D is undetermined. Germline-derived CDR1 and CDR2 are SSHAT and FNYEAQ (reference sequence). The CDR3 covers 13 residues. CDR3 sequence reads: CASSLGFGDTQYF. CDR3 bases: TGTGCTAGCAGCTTAGGGTTCGGGGATACGCAGTATTTT.

The chain employs TRBV28 and TRBJ2-1; 9 bases are shared with TRBD1. CDR1 is MDHEN, CDR2 SYDVKM, per germline. V lost 8 bases to trimming and J lost 4 bases; unmatched junction nucleotides: 9. The CDR3 loop spans 15 amino acids. CDR3 sequence reads: CASRLSGTGYNEQFF. In DNA, the CDR3 is TGTGCCAGCCGACTCTCCGGGACAGGGTACAATGAGCAGTTCTTC.

V is TRBV19 and J is TRBJ1-5; 8 nucleotides line up with TRBD1. The CDR3 spans 15 residues. J was trimmed by 1 base and V by 10 bases; bases with no gene match: 9. Germline-derived CDR1 and CDR2 are LNHDA and SQIVND (reference sequence). The CDR3 sequence is CATTRQGRSNQPQHF. DNA for the CDR3: TGTGCCACTACAAGACAGGGGAGAAGCAATCAGCCCCAGCATTTT.

This chain uses TRBV5-6 with TRBJ2-5; the D is unclear. Germline-derived CDR1 and CDR2 are SGHDT and YYEEEE. The V end lost 1 base, the J end lost 5 bases, and 9 bases lay between the germline ends. The CDR3 length is 13 residues. DNA for the CDR3: TGTGCCAGCAGCTTGACTTCGATCGAGACCCAGTACTTC. The encoded protein is CASSLTSIETQYF.

This clone appeared a single time. V and J are TRBV19 and TRBJ1-2; 7 bases line up with TRBD1. The V gene end was trimmed by 0 bases and the J gene end by 8 bases; junction bases not matched to a gene: 15. Looked up from germline, CDR1 is LNHDA and CDR2 is SQIVND (reference sequence). The CDR3 spans 17 residues. The CDR3 loop is CASSIDGGRGAQSGYTF. The CDR3 bases are TGTGCCAGTAGTATAGATGGAGGCAGGGGGGCTCAATCGGGCTACACCTTC.

This rearrangement joins TRBV27 to TRBJ2-1, with D maybe TRBD2 (5 bases). The CDR3 covers 12 residues. Per germline, CDR1 MNHEY and CDR2 SMNVEV (reference sequence). V gave up 2 bases and J gave up 9 bases, with 8 bases separating them. CDR3 in DNA: TGTGCCAGCAGTTTACCCCGGGGTGAGCAGTTCTTC. Translated, it gives CASSLPRGEQFF.

Of note for this clone: Relative to the germline gene, one junction end is altered; a read error may explain this. V and J are TRBV7-7 and TRBJ2-1, with D tentatively TRBD1 or TRBD2 (5 bases each). There are 15 residues in the CDR3. Germline CDR1 and CDR2: SSHAT and FNYEAQ (reference sequence). This CDR3 is CASSLGTAGHNEQFF. CDR3 sequence (DNA): TGTGCTAGCAGCTTAGGGACCGCGGGCCACAATGAGCAGTTCTTC.

The gene calls are TRBV2 and TRBJ1-2; D unresolved. CDR1 and CDR2 from the germline V gene are SNHLY and FYNNEI. The length of the CDR3 is 16 residues. The CDR3 region has the DNA TGTGCAAGCGGGCCCAGGCTGGCACCAGCTAACTATGGCTACACCTTC. Residues: CASGPRLAPANYGYTF.

The rearrangement joins TRBV6-5 to TRBJ1-2; TRBD1 matches 8 bases. Looked up from germline, CDR1 is MNHEY and CDR2 is SVGAGI. CDR3 size: 13 residues. Trimming took 7 bases from V and 2 from J; bases not matched to a gene: 3. The CDR3 loop reads CASTAGGNYGYTF. CDR3 in DNA: TGTGCCAGCACAGCAGGGGGCAACTATGGCTACACCTTC.

The chain links TRBV14 to TRBJ1-3; D call uncertain. The CDR3 contains 19 residues. CDR1 SGHDN and CDR2 FVKESK come from the germline V gene. V was pared by 0 bases and J by 0 bases, with 18 bases between. The CDR3 sequence: CASSQDSVPGKRSGNTIYF. The CDR3 coding sequence is TGTGCCAGCAGCCAAGATAGCGTCCCGGGGAAGCGCTCTGGAAACACCATATATTTT.

The chain couples TRBV10-3 to TRBJ1-1; D is unclear. V shed 2 bases and J shed 1 base, with 8 bases lying between them. The CDR3 runs to 14 residues. Germline lookup yields CDR1 ENHRY and CDR2 SYGVKD. The CDR3 here is CAISEPTPNTEAFF. CDR3 DNA: TGTGCCATCAGTGAGCCGACACCGAACACTGAAGCTTTCTTT.

This chain connects TRBV13 to TRBJ1-2, with 8 bases lining up with TRBD1. The V segment lost 5 bases and the J segment 5 bases; nucleotides outside the gene matches: 10. Germline loops: CDR1 PRHDT, CDR2 FYEKMQ (reference sequence). The CDR3 loop spans 15 amino acids. The CDR3 DNA follows: TGTGCCAGCAGCCCAGGACAGGGACCACTATATGGCTACACCTTC. Its translation: CASSPGQGPLYGYTF.

The V gene is TRBV5-4, the J gene TRBJ1-6, with 8 bases lining up with TRBD1. The length of the CDR3 is 14 residues. V shed 5 bases and J 16 bases; nucleotides not matched to a gene: 14. Germline V CDR1 and CDR2: SGHNT, YYREEE (reference sequence). The chain's CDR3 is CASSLGGTGNKLHF. CDR3 bases: TGTGCCAGCAGTCTGGGTGGGACAGGTAATAAGCTCCACTTT.

The chain couples TRBV24-1 to TRBJ1-2; the D is unclear. Germline lookup yields CDR1 KGHDR and CDR2 SFDVKD. CDR3 length equals 14 residues. Trimming cost V 8 bases and J 3 bases, with 15 bases left between them. The CDR3 nucleotides are TGTGCCACCAATTCTCACGGGGAGGACTATGGCTACACCTTC. It codes for CATNSHGEDYGYTF.

The chain combines TRBV7-9 with TRBJ2-7; D is unclear. The CDR3 length is 12 residues. The germline V gene has CDR1 SEHNR and CDR2 FQNEAQ (reference sequence). V was clipped by 5 bases and J by 2 bases, with 7 bases between them. The CDR3 nucleotides read TGTGCCAGCAGCCCACTTACCTACGAGCAGTACTTC. This gives the protein CASSPLTYEQYF.

The chain joins TRBV10-3 to TRBJ2-7; 9 bases align to TRBD1. The V segment lost 10 bases and the J segment 6 bases; nucleotides outside the gene matches: 7. Germline V gene sequence: CDR1 ENHRY, CDR2 SYGVKD. CDR3 size: 12 residues. The CDR3: CANRDRVGEQYF. The CDR3 bases are TGTGCCAACCGGGACAGGGTCGGCGAGCAGTACTTC.

This clone was counted many times. This chain uses TRBV10-1 with TRBJ2-1, with 8 bases lining up with TRBD1. The germline V gene encodes CDR1 WNHNN and CDR2 SYGVQD (reference sequence). V was clipped by 2 bases and J by 5 bases; unmatched bases: 5. The CDR3 is 15 residues long. The CDR3 nucleotides are TGCGCCAGCAGTGAGGGGACAGGTGGTGACAATGAGCAGTTCTTC. Translating gives CASSEGTGGDNEQFF.

The V and J genes are TRBV10-1 and TRBJ2-1, with a weak D call TRBD2 (6 bases). The CDR3 covers 13 residues. The germline V gene encodes CDR1 WNHNN and CDR2 SYGVQD (reference sequence). V gave up 1 base and J gave up 8 bases, with 9 bases separating them. The CDR3 sequence is CASSEWRGDEQFF. The CDR3 DNA is TGCGCCAGCAGTGAGTGGCGGGGAGATGAGCAGTTCTTC.

The chain couples TRBV24-1 to TRBJ2-5; 8 nucleotides line up with TRBD2. After removal of 4 bases from V and 3 bases from J, the junction contained 6 bases not matched to a gene. CDR1 and CDR2 from the germline V gene are KGHDR and SFDVKD. CDR3 length: 15 amino acids. The CDR3 protein is CATSDPLAEEETQYF. CDR3 sequence (DNA): TGTGCCACCAGTGACCCACTAGCGGAGGAAGAGACCCAGTACTTC.

The chain employs TRBV7-9 and TRBJ2-5, with D unresolved. Trimming pared 1 base from V and 0 bases from J, leaving 15 bases between. The CDR3 spans 17 residues. The germline CDR1 and CDR2 sequences are SEHNR and FQNEAQ (reference sequence). The CDR3 region has the DNA TGTGCCAGCAGCTTAGTAGGCAAGGCGGAGTACCAAGAGACCCAGTACTTC. It yields the protein CASSLVGKAEYQETQYF.

The rearrangement links TRBV9 to TRBJ2-7, with 7 bases identical to TRBD2. The V and J ends lost 0 bases and 3 bases, in that order; junction bases with no gene match: 3. Germline lookup yields CDR1 SGDLS and CDR2 YYNGEE. The CDR3 extends over 14 amino acids. CDR3 loop: CASSVGGRGYEQYF. DNA of the CDR3: TGTGCCAGCAGCGTAGGTGGGAGGGGCTACGAGCAGTACTTC.

This chain links TRBV7-3 with TRBJ2-2; 10 bases line up with TRBD2. J lost 5 bases, V lost 5 bases, and 14 bases had no gene match. The germline CDR1 and CDR2 sequences are SGHTA and FQGTGA. This CDR3 spans 18 amino acids. CDR3 amino acids: CASSPSSGGPRGTGELFF. As DNA, the CDR3 is TGTGCCAGCAGCCCCTCTAGCGGGGGTCCCCGAGGTACCGGGGAGCTGTTTTTT.

The chain recombines TRBV6-5 with TRBJ2-5; a possible D gene is TRBD2 (7 bases). The CDR3 is 14 amino acids. Germline assignment: CDR1 MNHEY and CDR2 SVGAGI. V shed 6 bases and J shed 5 bases, with 16 bases lying between them. CDR3 in amino acids: CASRGGRGSETQYF. In DNA form, the CDR3 reads TGTGCCAGCAGGGGGGGGAGGGGGTCCGAGACCCAGTACTTC.